What follows are 28 T cell receptor beta chains derived from one specimen sequenced in a study of shared clonotypes between healthy human individuals. Here immunoSEQ multiplex PCR was the method, and the copy in TCRdb shows in-frame clones only, minus some. The sample holds roughly 500,000 clones, approximately 82% seen once. The sample comprised PBMCs. The receptors shown here come from a woman aged 40 to 49 in good health. Some clones in this sample may be carry-over from other donors' samples.

The V call is TRBV5-1, the J call TRBJ1-1, with 7 bases lining up with TRBD1. Germline CDR1 is SGHRS and CDR2 is YFSETQ. The CDR3 covers 15 residues. The V gene end was trimmed by 4 bases and the J gene end by 1 base; junction bases not matched to a gene: 7. The CDR3 loop is CASSPQGGRNTEAFF. Here the CDR3 DNA reads TGCGCCAGCAGCCCGCAGGGGGGCCGGAACACTGAAGCTTTCTTT.

This clone was seen more than once but under ten times. A far larger clone is only one base removed, so a read error is likely. The conserved phenylalanine or tryptophan normally closing the CDR3 is absent here, so this likely arose from a read error. The chain employs TRBV2 and TRBJ1-5; tentative D call: TRBD1 (6 bases). Germline V gene lookup returns CDR1 SNHLY and CDR2 FYNNEI. The CDR3 length is 14 residues. Trimming shortened V by 2 bases and J by 5 bases, and 10 bases separated the two germline ends. The DNA of the CDR3 is TGTGCCAGCAGTGAATTGGACAGCGATCAGCCCCAGCATTCT. It specifies CASSELDSDQPQHS.

This sequence joins TRBV6-1 and TRBJ2-6, with a tentative D call TRBD1 (5 bases). The CDR3 loop spans 16 amino acids. CDR1 and CDR2 (germline): MNHNS, SASEGT. The germline V and J ends were trimmed by 4 bases and 0 bases, with 10 bases remaining between them. The chain's CDR3 is CASSVAQGSGANVLTF. CDR3 coding DNA: TGTGCCAGCAGTGTAGCCCAGGGCTCTGGGGCCAACGTCCTGACTTTC.

This rearrangement joins TRBV4-2 to TRBJ2-5, with unresolved D. Germline V gene data show CDR1 as LGHNA and CDR2 as YNFKEQ. This CDR3 region has 13 residues. V lost 4 bases and J 7 bases, leaving 13 bases between the germline ends. The CDR3 sequence: CASSPPTERTQYF. CDR3 nucleotide sequence: TGTGCCAGCAGCCCCCCGACGGAGAGGACCCAGTACTTC.

The chain carries TRBV28 and TRBJ2-7, with 8 bases fitting TRBD1. This CDR3 comprises 15 residues. V lost 4 bases, J lost 2 bases, and 7 bases stayed unmatched. Per the germline V gene, CDR1 is MDHEN and CDR2 is SYDVKM. As DNA, the CDR3 is TGTGCCAGCAGTTCCATCGGACAGGGAGCCTACGAGCAGTACTTC. Amino acid sequence: CASSSIGQGAYEQYF.

The J gene is TRBJ1-5, the V gene TRBV29-1, with D possibly being TRBD1 (5 bases). The ends were cut back, 5 bases at V and 0 bases at J, with 26 bases in the middle. This CDR3 comprises 19 residues. Germline V gives CDR1 SQVTM, CDR2 ANQGSEA. The CDR3 DNA is TGCAGCGTTTGGGGGACCCCGGGGCAGGGAAATCCTAGCAATCAGCCCCAGCATTTT. Amino acid sequence: CSVWGTPGQGNPSNQPQHF.

The chain combines TRBV4-1 with TRBJ2-1, with 11 bases that match TRBD2. The germline V gene has CDR1 MGHRA and CDR2 YSYEKL. The junction had 6 bases not matched to a gene; V was cut back by 2 bases and J by 9 bases. This CDR3 has 15 residues. The CDR3: CASSQLAGGGGEQFF. For the CDR3, the DNA is TGCGCCAGCAGCCAACTAGCGGGAGGTGGTGGTGAGCAGTTCTTC.

This clone was seen repeatedly, ten times or more. The chain is built from TRBV7-2 and TRBJ2-7; 11 bases fit TRBD2. Germline CDR1 and CDR2: SGHTA and FQGNSA. The CDR3 covers 16 residues. V lost 0 bases, J lost 4 bases, and 5 bases stayed unmatched. This CDR3 reads CASSLAPGTSGYEQYF. CDR3 in DNA: TGTGCCAGCAGCTTAGCCCCCGGGACTAGCGGTTACGAGCAGTACTTC.

The chain is built from TRBV6-5 and TRBJ2-1, with D maybe TRBD2 (5 bases). CDR3 size: 14 residues. Germline loops: CDR1 MNHEY, CDR2 SVGAGI. The V and J ends lost 0 bases and 9 bases respectively, with 12 bases between them. Here the CDR3 DNA reads TGTGCCAGCAGTTACTCGATTATGAGGGTTGAGCAGTTCTTC. Its protein product is CASSYSIMRVEQFF.

This clone was observed many times. The sample holds other DNA sequences that translate to the same CDR3. This chain connects TRBV5-6 to TRBJ2-1; 11 positions match TRBD2. The germline gives CDR1 SGHDT, CDR2 YYEEEE. There are 14 residues in the CDR3. The V segment lost 4 bases and the J segment 6 bases; nucleotides outside the gene matches: 3. The CDR3 sequence is CASSLGLAANEQFF. For the CDR3, the DNA is TGTGCCAGCAGCCTGGGACTAGCGGCCAATGAGCAGTTCTTC.

V usage is TRBV19 and J usage is TRBJ2-3; either TRBD1 or TRBD2 may supply D (5 bases each). V was cut by 3 bases and J by 2 bases, with 9 bases left in between. The CDR3 covers 14 residues. The germline gives CDR1 LNHDA, CDR2 SQIVND (reference sequence). For the CDR3, the DNA is TGTGCCAGTAGTATTGGGGGTTCCACAGATACGCAGTATTTT. It translates to CASSIGGSTDTQYF. Drawing the rest from reference TRBV19 and TRBJ2-3, the complete variable domain is DGGITQSPKYLFRKEGQNVTLSCEQNLNHDAMYWYRQDPGQGLRLIYYSQIVNDFQKGDIAEGYSVSREKKESFPLTVTSAQKNPTAFYLCASSIGGSTDTQYFGPGTRLTVL.

V gene TRBV6-6 combines with J gene TRBJ1-1, with 7 bases matching TRBD1. The ends lost 7 bases at V and 5 bases at J; junction bases unmatched: 10. CDR3 length equals 14 residues. Germline loops: CDR1 MNHNY, CDR2 SVGAGI (reference sequence). The CDR3 nucleotides read TGTGCCAGCATTCGCGACAGGGTAAGAACTGAAGCTTTCTTT. Encoded protein: CASIRDRVRTEAFF.

This chain joins TRBV2 and TRBJ1-1; 7 nucleotides agree with TRBD1. Germline V gene data show CDR1 as SNHLY and CDR2 as FYNNEI. The CDR3 length is 15 residues. The ends lost 3 bases at V and 1 base at J; junction bases unmatched: 5. This CDR3 is CASSDPRTGNTEAFF. Written as DNA, the CDR3 is TGTGCCAGCAGTGACCCTCGGACAGGGAACACTGAAGCTTTCTTT. Filled out from reference TRBV2 and TRBJ1-1, the complete variable domain reads EPEVTQTPSHQVTQMGQEVILRCVPISNHLYFYWYRQILGQKVEFLVSFYNNEISEKSEIFDDQFSVERPDGSNFTLKIRSTKLEDSAMYFCASSDPRTGNTEAFFGQGTRLTVV.

The chain is built from TRBV5-1 and TRBJ2-3; D remains unclear. V was cut by 3 bases and J by 5 bases, with 13 bases left in between. Germline assignment: CDR1 SGHRS and CDR2 YFSETQ. The CDR3 spans 14 residues. Written as DNA, the CDR3 is TGCGCCAGCAGCTACCAAGACGGCCAAGATACGCAGTATTTT. Its translation is CASSYQDGQDTQYF.

The J gene is TRBJ2-2, the V gene TRBV2; D might be TRBD1 (6 bases). Between the trimmed V and J ends, which lost 4 bases and 9 bases, there was a span of 15 bases. The CDR3 is made up of 14 amino acids. Germline V lookup: CDR1 SNHLY, CDR2 FYNNEI. The CDR3 DNA sequence: TGTGCCAGCAGTGCCAGGGGAAGAACCAGGGAGCTGTTTTTT. Its translation: CASSARGRTRELFF.

The sample holds many counts of this clone. The rearrangement joins TRBV9 to TRBJ2-1, with D hard to call. Germline V gene lookup returns CDR1 SGDLS and CDR2 YYNGEE. The V gene lost 0 bases and the J gene lost 8 bases, with 12 bases spanning the gap. This CDR3 region has 14 residues. The CDR3 is CASSVGIASDEQFF. In DNA, the CDR3 is TGTGCCAGCAGCGTAGGGATAGCAAGCGATGAGCAGTTCTTC.

This clone has at least ten counts. This chain links TRBV2 with TRBJ2-7; possible D gene TRBD2, 5 bases. CDR3 length equals 13 residues. Germline lookup yields CDR1 SNHLY and CDR2 FYNNEI. V lost 6 bases to trimming and J lost 3 bases, with 12 bases between them. CDR3 sequence (DNA): TGTGCCAGCAGCCCACTAGTTGACTACGAGCAGTACTTC. As protein: CASSPLVDYEQYF.

V and J are TRBV7-3 and TRBJ2-1; 9 nucleotides line up with TRBD1. The CDR3 consists of 15 residues. Germline V gene data show CDR1 as SGHTA and CDR2 as FQGTGA. The V gene end was trimmed by 1 base and the J gene end by 8 bases; junction bases not matched to a gene: 6. The CDR3 loop is CASSLMGQGIDEQFF. The CDR3 DNA reads as TGTGCCAGCAGCTTAATGGGACAGGGCATCGATGAGCAGTTCTTC.

The chain is built from TRBV9 and TRBJ2-5; D possibly matches TRBD1 or TRBD2 (6 bases each). This CDR3 comprises 14 residues. V was clipped by 4 bases and J by 2 bases, with 12 bases between them. Germline-derived CDR1 and CDR2 are SGDLS and YYNGEE. CDR3 sequence: CASSRRGGQETQYF. CDR3 bases: TGTGCCAGCAGCCGCCGAGGGGGGCAAGAGACCCAGTACTTC.

About this clone: Within the sample, other DNA sequences also encode this same CDR3. The chain is built from TRBV7-2 and TRBJ2-7, with no clear D. V shed 1 base and J shed 1 base, with 2 bases lying between them. The CDR3 runs 12 residues. Germline V CDR1 and CDR2: SGHTA, FQGNSA. The CDR3 protein is CASSLGSYEQYF. CDR3 DNA sequence: TGTGCCAGCAGCTTAGGTTCCTACGAGCAGTACTTC.

The sample holds one count of this clone. A read error may produce the germline difference seen at one junction end. The rearrangement links TRBV30 to TRBJ1-3; tentatively, D is TRBD1 (6 bases). The germline V gene has CDR1 GTSNPN and CDR2 SVGIG (reference sequence). The CDR3 is 14 amino acids. In nucleotides, the CDR3 is TGTGCCTGGGCCCCGACAGGAGCTGGAAGCACCATATATTTT. This gives the protein CAWAPTGAGSTIYF.

J is TRBJ1-5 and V is TRBV25-1; possible D gene TRBD1, 5 bases. The V and J ends lost 6 bases and 4 bases respectively, with 7 bases between them. CDR1 and CDR2 from the germline V gene are MGHDK and SYGVNS. This CDR3 region has 12 residues. CDR3 sequence: CASRRGNQPQHF. CDR3 sequence (DNA): TGTGCCAGCAGGAGGGGAAATCAGCCCCAGCATTTT.

Remarks on this clone: Other DNA sequences in this sample translate to the same CDR3. This chain uses TRBV18 with TRBJ2-3; 7 bases agree with TRBD1. Germline V lookup: CDR1 KGHSH, CDR2 LQKENI. The CDR3 covers 14 residues. V gave up 3 bases and J gave up 3 bases; unmatched junction bases: 3. The CDR3 coding sequence is TGTGCCAGCTCACCCCCAGGGGGTACAGATACGCAGTATTTT. Its protein product is CASSPPGGTDTQYF. Drawing the rest from reference TRBV18 and TRBJ2-3, the complete variable domain is NAGVMQNPRHLVRRRGQEARLRCSPMKGHSHVYWYRQLPEEGLKFMVYLQKENIIDESGMPKERFSAEFPKEGPSILRIQQVVRGDSAAYFCASSPPGGTDTQYFGPGTRLTVL.

The chain couples TRBV27 to TRBJ2-5, with 9 bases lining up with TRBD1. The CDR3 is 14 amino acids. J lost 7 bases, V lost 5 bases, and 8 bases had no gene match. The germline CDR1 and CDR2 sequences are MNHEY and SMNVEV (reference sequence). The CDR3 sequence: CASSRDRVGGTQYF. The CDR3 DNA reads TGTGCCAGCAGTAGGGACAGGGTGGGGGGGACCCAGTACTTC.

The chain recombines TRBV2 with TRBJ1-5; D gene unclear. The germline V gene has CDR1 SNHLY and CDR2 FYNNEI. The length of the CDR3 is 13 residues. The germline V and J ends were trimmed by 4 bases and 4 bases, with 8 bases remaining between them. The CDR3 region is CASSVIGNQPQHF. The CDR3 coding sequence is TGTGCCAGCAGTGTGATTGGGAATCAGCCCCAGCATTTT.

This clone was seen once. The V call is TRBV5-1, the J call TRBJ1-1, with D possibly TRBD1 on 6 matching bases. The germline gives CDR1 SGHRS, CDR2 YFSETQ. This CDR3 comprises 13 residues. Trimming pared 4 bases from V and 3 bases from J, leaving 10 bases between. CDR3 region: CASSRGGDTEAFF. Written as DNA, the CDR3 is TGCGCCAGCAGCCGAGGGGGTGACACTGAAGCTTTCTTT.

The J gene is TRBJ1-5, the V gene TRBV7-9; D might be TRBD1 (6 bases). The CDR3 is 13 amino acids. Per the germline V gene, CDR1 is SEHNR and CDR2 is FQNEAQ (reference sequence). Trimming stripped 2 bases from V and 9 bases from J, with 11 bases between. CDR3 protein: CASSLSVRGPQHF. The DNA for the CDR3 is TGTGCCAGCAGCTTATCAGTCAGGGGGCCCCAGCATTTT.

The table lists this clone with a count of one. The chain links TRBV6-1 to TRBJ2-3, with 7 bases matching TRBD1. After removal of 4 bases from V and 5 bases from J, the junction contained 15 bases not matched to a gene. The germline CDR1 and CDR2 sequences are MNHNS and SASEGT. The CDR3 has 17 amino acids. DNA for the CDR3: TGTGCCAGCAGTGGGGCGTGGGGCAGGGGGATGGGAGATACGCAGTATTTT. Amino acids: CASSGAWGRGMGDTQYF.